This T cell receptor beta chain was profiled in a study of beta chain features in type 1 diabetes. Study-wide results and caveats: PCR, the amplification step, might favor shorter templates, equally in patients and controls. Any HLA effect on TCRB rearrangement was left unresolved by small sub-analyses.

Germline CDR1 reads SGDLS; CDR2 reads YYNGEE. The CDR3 length is 14 residues. After removal of 0 bases from V and 3 bases from J, the junction contained 1 base not matched to a gene. This clone was seen a few times. Its specificity is unknown. Of the isolated RNA, all was reverse transcribed, and so the sequenced material was expressed TCRB transcripts. The method was immunoSEQ multiplex PCR; TCRdb's version includes in-frame clones alone and lacks a portion of them. This table has about 360,000 clones, roughly 13% appearing once. Sequencing used naive CD4+ T cells from blood. The clonotype comes from a man between 18 and 35 years old in good health. The chain has TRBV9 and TRBJ2-7, with 9 bases matching TRBD1. CDR3 region: CASSVVGQGYEQYF. Written as DNA, the CDR3 is TGTGCCAGCAGCGTAGTGGGACAGGGCTACGAGCAGTACTTC.